This TCR beta chain was identified during a study of blood T cell repertoires in COVID-19. V was trimmed by 6 bases and J by 2 bases, leaving 13 bases between them. The germline CDR1 and CDR2 sequences are SGHAT and FQNNGV. There are 15 residues in the CDR3. Here immunoSEQ multiplex PCR was the method, and the copy in TCRdb shows in-frame clones only, minus some. The table lists about 200,000 clones, 83% of them singletons. This TCR came from a woman aged 45-59 years who had been exposed to COVID-19. What was sequenced was PBMCs or T cells enriched from blood (not recorded which). The J gene is TRBJ1-4, the V gene TRBV11-2; D remains unclear. CDR3 DNA sequence: TGTGCCAGCAGTCGGAGGGCGATGACTAATGAAAAACTGTTTTTT. Its protein product is CASSRRAMTNEKLFF.